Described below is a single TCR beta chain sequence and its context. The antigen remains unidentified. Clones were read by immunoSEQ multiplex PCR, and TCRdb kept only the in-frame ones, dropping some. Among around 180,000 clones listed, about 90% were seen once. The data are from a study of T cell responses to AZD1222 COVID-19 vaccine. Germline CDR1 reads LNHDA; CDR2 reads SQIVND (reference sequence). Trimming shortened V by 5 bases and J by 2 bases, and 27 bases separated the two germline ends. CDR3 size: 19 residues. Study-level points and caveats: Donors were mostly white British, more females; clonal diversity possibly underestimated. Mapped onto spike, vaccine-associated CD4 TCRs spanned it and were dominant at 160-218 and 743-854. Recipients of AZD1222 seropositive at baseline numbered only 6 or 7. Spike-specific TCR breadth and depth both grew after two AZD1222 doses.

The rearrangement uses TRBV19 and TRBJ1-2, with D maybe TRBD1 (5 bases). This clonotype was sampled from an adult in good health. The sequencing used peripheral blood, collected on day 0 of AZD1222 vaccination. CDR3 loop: CASSVYMVDTQEQNYGYTF. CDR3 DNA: TGTGCCAGTAGTGTCTATATGGTGGACACCCAGGAACAGAACTATGGCTACACCTTC.